This T cell receptor (beta chain) derives from a study of shared clonotypes between healthy human individuals. General observations from the study: Only blood was sampled, and tissue TCR repertoires likely differ from blood ones. Sequencing depth was a factor that was expected to affect clonotype sharing among donors.

Germline V CDR1 and CDR2: MDHEN, SYDVKM. Deletions cut 2 bases from V and 11 bases from J, with 24 bases between. This CDR3 is built from 16 residues. Sequenced by immunoSEQ multiplex PCR; TCRdb stores in-frame clones only, minus some. The sample has some 530,000 clones; 70% to 85% are singletons. About this clone: No antigen is known for it.

The study drew all its donors from Caucasian adults living in Nashville, Tennessee. Sequenced input: PBMCs. The rearrangement joins TRBV28 to TRBJ1-1; possibly TRBD1 for D (5 bases). The receptor's source is a woman aged 40 to 50 in good health. Some clones in this sample may be carry-over from other donors' samples. The CDR3 region is CASSLGAGRDRFAAFF. The CDR3 nucleotides read TGTGCCAGCAGTTTAGGGGCAGGGAGGGATCGTTTTGCTGCTTTCTTT. The whole variable domain, remainder taken from reference TRBV28 and TRBJ1-1, is DVKVTQSSRYLVKRTGEKVFLECVQDMDHENMFWYRQDPGLGLRLIYFSYDVKMKEKGDIPEGYSVSREKKERFSLILESASTNQTSMYLCASSLGAGRDRFAAFFGQGTRLTVV.